This TCR beta chain emerged from a study of cytomegalovirus exposure and HLA in healthy donors. General study findings and limits: Researchers catalogued roughly 170 TCR beta chains as cytomegalovirus-associated. Under in vitro conditions, three CMV-associated chains were confirmed as specific for CMV antigens.

Worth noting for this clone: Its target is not known.

Assay used: immunoSEQ multiplex PCR; TCRdb lists only in-frame clones, some missing. The table shows 95,000 to 150,000 clones, with 94% occurring only once. The study drew the donors from its approximately 120-subject validation cohort, separate from the roughly 670-subject first cohort. Between the trimmed V and J ends, which lost 5 bases and 5 bases, there was a span of 14 bases. CDR3 length: 14 residues. Germline V lookup: CDR1 SGHAT, CDR2 FQNNGV. V usage is TRBV11-2 and J usage is TRBJ2-3, with D maybe TRBD1 (6 bases). The material sequenced was PBMCs. This clonotype was sampled from a young woman in good health and CMV-seronegative. The CDR3 is CASSRPGTLDTQYF. The CDR3 bases are TGTGCCAGCAGCCGTCCAGGGACACTAGATACGCAGTATTTT.